The present entry profiles one TCR beta chain with its context. The germline gene is not matched at one end of the junction; a read error may be the cause. The CDR3 consists of 14 residues. The data were taken from a study of T cells in Graves' hyperthyroidism and ophthalmopathy. Using RNA transcripts as the source, TCR beta CDR3 regions were amplified. First-round RT-PCR with HTBI primers amplified the TCR CDR3 region. TCRdb fed the multiplex PCR reads into MiXCR, producing one record per CDR3 protein. The sample includes about 610,000 distinct CDR3 sequences, over 12% of them seen just once. The V call is TRBV12-3 or TRBV12-4, the J call TRBJ2-7; no clear D gene. This receptor was taken from a woman between 35 and 50 years old with Graves' ophthalmopathy. Sequencing was carried out using blood. CDR3 DNA: TGTGCCAGCAGTTTAGGGTACGGGCCCCTGGAGCGGTACTTC. Translation gives CASSLGYGPLERYF.